One and the same sample provided the 30 T cell receptor beta chains below, sequenced in a study of blood T cell repertoires in COVID-19. Profiled with immunoSEQ multiplex PCR; TCRdb holds only in-frame clones, not every one. Of some 320,000 clones in the sample, about nine tenths were seen once. The sample was peripheral blood. Receptors originate from a woman aged 25 to 39 with COVID-19, enrolled during active disease.

The chain links TRBV10-3 to TRBJ2-3, with D tentatively TRBD2 (6 bases). Between the trimmed V and J ends, which lost 6 bases and 6 bases, there was a span of 10 bases. This CDR3 is built from 12 residues. Germline assignment: CDR1 ENHRY and CDR2 SYGVKD. The CDR3 loop reads CAISLRGDTQYF. As DNA, the CDR3 is TGTGCCATCAGCCTTCGGGGGGATACGCAGTATTTT.

V usage is TRBV28 and J usage is TRBJ2-5, with D perhaps TRBD1 (6 bases). Deletions cut 9 bases from V and 0 bases from J, with 20 bases between. This CDR3 spans 16 amino acids. The V gene's germline CDR1 is MDHEN and CDR2 SYDVKM. CDR3 coding DNA: TGTGCCAGTTCAAGAGACCCAGGGACACACCAAGAGACCCAGTACTTC. Protein product: CASSRDPGTHQETQYF. Full variable domain (missing parts from reference TRBV28 and TRBJ2-5): DVKVTQSSRYLVKRTGEKVFLECVQDMDHENMFWYRQDPGLGLRLIYFSYDVKMKEKGDIPEGYSVSREKKERFSLILESASTNQTSMYLCASSRDPGTHQETQYFGPGTRLLVL.

This CDR3 is CASSLAGGINEQFF. CDR3 sequence (DNA): TGTGCCAGCAGTCTAGCGGGGGGTATAAATGAGCAGTTCTTC. V usage is TRBV6-7 and J usage is TRBJ2-1; 11 nucleotides agree with TRBD2. TRBV6-7 belongs to the ORF category, with a function that is uncertain. With V trimmed by 5 bases and J by 7 bases, 4 bases remained unmatched. The CDR3 runs to 14 residues.

This clone was picked up one time. The V and J genes are TRBV11-1 and TRBJ2-7; D is possibly TRBD2 (6 bases). The ends were cut back, 3 bases at V and 3 bases at J, with 15 bases in the middle. This CDR3 is 15 amino acids long. CDR1 SGHAT and CDR2 FQDESV come from the germline V gene (reference sequence). The CDR3 nucleotides read TGTGCCAGCAGCTTCGGGGACGGGGGTATCTACGAGCAGTACTTC. It specifies CASSFGDGGIYEQYF.

This clone was counted a few times. The V gene is TRBV4-1, the J gene TRBJ2-7, with 9 bases aligning to TRBD1. The CDR3 sequence is 18 residues long. Germline V lookup: CDR1 MGHRA, CDR2 YSYEKL. Trimming at V came to 2 bases and at J to 0 bases, leaving 11 bases not matched to a gene. The CDR3 region is CASSQSAGRTGVSYEQYF. The CDR3 DNA reads as TGCGCCAGCAGCCAAAGTGCTGGCCGGACAGGGGTCTCCTACGAGCAGTACTTC.

The rearrangement joins TRBV19 to TRBJ2-1; 8 nucleotides align to TRBD2. CDR1 is LNHDA and CDR2 is SQIVND in the germline V gene (reference sequence). Unmatched junction bases numbered 5, after V lost 6 bases and J lost 4 bases. The CDR3 loop spans 14 amino acids. The CDR3 nucleotides read TGTGCCAGTAGCCTACTAGCGGAGTACAATGAGCAGTTCTTC. Translation gives CASSLLAEYNEQFF. The variable domain in full, with the rest retrieved from reference TRBV19 and TRBJ2-1, is DGGITQSPKYLFRKEGQNVTLSCEQNLNHDAMYWYRQDPGQGLRLIYYSQIVNDFQKGDIAEGYSVSREKKESFPLTVTSAQKNPTAFYLCASSLLAEYNEQFFGPGTRLTVL.

In DNA form, the CDR3 reads TGTGCCAGCAGCTTACCCTACACAGGGTCGGGGACTGAAGCTTTCTTT. Its translation: CASSLPYTGSGTEAFF. The genes are TRBV7-2 and TRBJ1-1; the D gene is possibly TRBD1 (6 bases). The CDR3 consists of 16 residues. The V end was cut by 2 bases, the J end by 5 bases, with 18 bases between. Germline CDR1 and CDR2: SGHTA and FQGNSA.

In its sample, this clone was seen a few times. At the DNA level, this CDR3 is encoded by other sequences in the same sample as well. This sequence joins TRBV18 and TRBJ2-1, with TRBD2 matching over 12 bases. V lost 6 bases, J lost 4 bases, and 4 bases stayed unmatched. This CDR3 is 15 amino acids long. The germline V gene has CDR1 KGHSH and CDR2 LQKENI. The CDR3 region has the DNA TGTGCCAGCTCCCCCGGACTAGCGGGGTACAATGAGCAGTTCTTC. As protein: CASSPGLAGYNEQFF.

The chain joins TRBV6-4 to TRBJ2-1; TRBD2 agrees at 9 bases. CDR1 and CDR2 (germline): MRHNA, SNTAGT. The CDR3 totals 13 residues. Trimming cost V 8 bases and J 3 bases; bases outside gene matches: 2. The CDR3: CASRGGGYNEQFF. In DNA form, the CDR3 reads TGTGCCAGCCGCGGGGGGGGCTACAATGAGCAGTTCTTC.

The V call is TRBV30, the J call TRBJ1-6, with D perhaps TRBD1 (5 bases). CDR3 length equals 16 residues. The V end lost 6 bases, the J end lost 0 bases, and 15 bases lay between the germline ends. The V gene's germline CDR1 is GTSNPN and CDR2 SVGIG (reference sequence). CDR3 sequence reads: CACCPGGSSYNSPLHF. The CDR3 coding sequence is TGTGCCTGCTGTCCCGGGGGGAGCTCCTATAATTCACCCCTCCACTTT.

This clone is a singleton in its sample. The chain joins TRBV5-1 to TRBJ1-3, with TRBD1 as a possible D gene (5 bases). The V gene lost 0 bases and the J gene lost 0 bases, with 7 bases spanning the gap. CDR1 SGHRS and CDR2 YFSETQ come from the germline V gene. The CDR3 has 15 residues. The CDR3: CASSLEQASGNTIYF. For the CDR3, the DNA is TGCGCCAGCAGCTTGGAACAGGCCTCTGGAAACACCATATATTTT.

This rearrangement joins TRBV12-3 or TRBV12-4 to TRBJ1-6, with 9 bases matching TRBD1. With 5 bases clipped from V and 8 bases from J, the junction kept 1 base outside the gene matches. This CDR3 region has 13 residues. CDR3 sequence reads: CASSTGGDSPLHF. CDR3 DNA: TGTGCCAGCAGTACAGGGGGCGATTCACCCCTCCACTTT.

This clone has more than one count but fewer than ten. The chain recombines TRBV3-1 (or the pseudogene TRBV3-2) with TRBJ2-3; tentative D call: TRBD2 (6 bases). Germline CDR1 is LGHDT and CDR2 is YNNKEL (reference sequence). There are 17 residues in the CDR3. Trimming took off 8 bases at V and 3 bases at J, with 24 bases between the two ends. The CDR3 spells CASLRQSLASCTDTQYF. The CDR3 nucleotides are TGTGCCAGCTTACGCCAATCACTAGCCTCTTGTACAGATACGCAGTATTTT.

The sample holds a few counts of this clone. The rearrangement links TRBV7-8 to TRBJ2-7; tentative D call: TRBD2 (7 bases). V was trimmed by 8 bases and J by 2 bases, leaving 13 bases between them. CDR3 size: 13 residues. CDR1 and CDR2 from the germline V gene are SGHVS and FQNEAQ. The CDR3 DNA sequence: TGTGCCAGCTCCAAAGGGGGGGCCTACGAGCAGTACTTC. Amino acids: CASSKGGAYEQYF.

The chain employs TRBV9 and TRBJ2-3; 11 positions agree with TRBD1. V was pared by 4 bases and J by 1 base, with 8 bases of the junction left unmatched. This CDR3 spans 17 amino acids. CDR1 SGDLS and CDR2 YYNGEE come from the germline V gene. The chain's CDR3 is CASSMNRDRGGTDTQYF. The DNA of the CDR3 is TGTGCCAGCAGCATGAACAGGGACAGGGGGGGCACAGATACGCAGTATTTT.

The sample holds one count of this clone. The rearrangement uses TRBV9 and TRBJ1-2; D call uncertain. Germline V gives CDR1 SGDLS, CDR2 YYNGEE. Trimming took 1 base from V and 3 from J, leaving 4 bases between them. This CDR3 has 12 amino acids. CDR3 loop: CASSVTDYGYTF. CDR3 nucleotide sequence: TGTGCCAGCAGCGTAACAGACTATGGCTACACCTTC.

The chain combines TRBV2 with TRBJ2-7; D is uncertain. This CDR3 has 13 amino acids. Germline V gene sequence: CDR1 SNHLY, CDR2 FYNNEI. The germline V and J ends were trimmed by 8 bases and 0 bases, with 11 bases remaining between them. CDR3 sequence reads: CASETSSSYEQYF. Here the CDR3 DNA reads TGTGCCAGCGAGACTTCAAGCTCCTACGAGCAGTACTTC.

This chain uses TRBV11-1 with TRBJ1-1; D not certain. This CDR3 has 13 amino acids. Germline V gene lookup returns CDR1 SGHAT and CDR2 FQDESV (reference sequence). V lost 6 bases and J 2 bases, leaving 10 bases between the germline ends. The CDR3 region has the DNA TGTGCCAGCAGTTTCTTTATCAACACTGAAGCTTTCTTT. Amino acids: CASSFFINTEAFF.

This clone was seen just once. The chain is built from TRBV6-5 and TRBJ2-7; the D gene is possibly TRBD2 (6 bases). The germline V gene has CDR1 MNHEY and CDR2 SVGAGI. V lost 5 bases to trimming and J lost 4 bases, with 18 bases between them. The length of the CDR3 is 15 residues. The chain's CDR3 is CASSRDFLAPYEQYF. The CDR3 DNA reads as TGTGCCAGCAGTCGGGACTTCTTGGCCCCATACGAGCAGTACTTC.

The chain links TRBV13 to TRBJ2-7; the D gene is possibly TRBD2 (6 bases). CDR3 size: 14 residues. Trimming removed 4 bases at V and 2 bases at J, with 12 bases between. CDR1 is PRHDT, CDR2 FYEKMQ, per germline (reference sequence). As DNA, the CDR3 is TGTGCCAGCAGCTCGGCTAGCGACGCCTACGAGCAGTACTTC. Its translation: CASSSASDAYEQYF.

The chain joins TRBV10-3 to TRBJ2-7; 10 bases line up with TRBD1. Germline V lookup: CDR1 ENHRY, CDR2 SYGVKD. This CDR3 region has 14 residues. V lost 6 bases to trimming and J lost 4 bases; unmatched junction nucleotides: 6. The CDR3: CAIRAGTGVYEQYF. CDR3 DNA sequence: TGTGCCATCAGGGCCGGGACAGGGGTTTACGAGCAGTACTTC.

The gene calls are TRBV6-1 and TRBJ1-2, with TRBD1 matching 9 bases. Looked up from germline, CDR1 is MNHNS and CDR2 is SASEGT. With 6 bases clipped from V and 1 base from J, the junction kept 9 bases outside the gene matches. This CDR3 region has 16 residues. The CDR3 region is CASSEITGGFNYGYTF. For the CDR3, the DNA is TGTGCCAGCAGCGAAATTACAGGGGGCTTTAACTATGGCTACACCTTC.

In this sample, this clone turned up a few times. The chain couples TRBV7-8 to TRBJ2-1; perhaps TRBD1 as D (5 bases). There are 15 residues in the CDR3. V lost 4 bases to trimming and J lost 3 bases, with 13 bases between them. Germline values: CDR1 SGHVS, CDR2 FQNEAQ. The CDR3 reads CASSSARAYYNEQFF. CDR3 sequence (DNA): TGTGCCAGCAGCTCGGCCAGGGCCTACTACAATGAGCAGTTCTTC. The full variable domain, completed using reference TRBV7-8 and TRBJ2-1, is GAGVSQSPRYKVAKRGQDVALRCDPISGHVSLFWYQQALGQGPEFLTYFQNEAQLDKSGLPSDRFFAERPEGSVSTLKIQRTQQEDSAVYLCASSSARAYYNEQFFGPGTRLTVL.

This rearrangement joins TRBV4-1 to TRBJ1-1; a weak D match, TRBD1 (5 bases). The CDR3 runs to 15 residues. V lost 3 bases and J lost 3, with 14 bases in between. The germline V gene encodes CDR1 MGHRA and CDR2 YSYEKL. In DNA form, the CDR3 reads TGCGCCAGCAGCCAGTTACTCGCGGGGGACACTGAAGCTTTCTTT. It encodes CASSQLLAGDTEAFF.

This sequence joins TRBV19 and TRBJ1-1; a weak D match, TRBD1 (6 bases). V was trimmed by 6 bases and J by 4 bases, leaving 15 bases between them. Germline CDR1 and CDR2: LNHDA and SQIVND (reference sequence). CDR3 length: 14 residues. CDR3 protein: CASREQGRFTEAFF. In DNA, the CDR3 is TGTGCCAGTAGGGAACAGGGTCGGTTCACTGAAGCTTTCTTT.

The gene calls are TRBV2 and TRBJ2-3; 11 nucleotides line up with TRBD2. Germline V lookup: CDR1 SNHLY, CDR2 FYNNEI. Trimming removed 3 bases from V and 1 base from J; junction bases left unmatched: 3. This CDR3 is built from 16 residues. The CDR3 DNA reads TGTGCCAGCAGTGAGATACTAGCGGGAGGCACAGATACGCAGTATTTT. Residues: CASSEILAGGTDTQYF.

The V and J genes are TRBV6-5 and TRBJ1-1; TRBD1 matches 8 bases. The CDR3 extends over 14 amino acids. Trimming cost V 6 bases and J 2 bases; bases outside gene matches: 5. Per germline, CDR1 MNHEY and CDR2 SVGAGI. The CDR3 loop is CASRLTGENTEAFF. In nucleotides, the CDR3 is TGTGCCAGCAGACTGACAGGGGAAAACACTGAAGCTTTCTTT.

This clone occurred once. The J gene is TRBJ1-2, the V gene TRBV28; D might be TRBD1 (5 bases). The germline gives CDR1 MDHEN, CDR2 SYDVKM. V shed 5 bases and J shed 4 bases, with 8 bases lying between them. This CDR3 has 12 amino acids. CDR3 coding DNA: TGTGCCAGCAGTATAAGGGGCTATGGCTACACCTTC. It yields the protein CASSIRGYGYTF.

The chain is built from TRBV7-2 and TRBJ1-5; 8 nucleotides align to TRBD1. The V and J ends lost 6 bases and 7 bases, in that order; junction bases with no gene match: 5. This CDR3 has 13 residues. In germline, CDR1 is SGHTA, CDR2 FQGNSA. CDR3 amino acids: CASSGQGDQPQHF. In nucleotides, the CDR3 is TGTGCCAGCAGTGGACAGGGCGACCAGCCCCAGCATTTT.

The chain is built from TRBV7-9 and TRBJ2-6; no clear D. Trimming stripped 5 bases from V and 0 bases from J, with 11 bases between. The length of the CDR3 is 16 residues. Per the germline V gene, CDR1 is SEHNR and CDR2 is FQNEAQ (reference sequence). CDR3 coding DNA: TGTGCCAGCAGCCCTAAGCAGGACTCTGGGGCCAACGTCCTGACTTTC. It translates to CASSPKQDSGANVLTF.